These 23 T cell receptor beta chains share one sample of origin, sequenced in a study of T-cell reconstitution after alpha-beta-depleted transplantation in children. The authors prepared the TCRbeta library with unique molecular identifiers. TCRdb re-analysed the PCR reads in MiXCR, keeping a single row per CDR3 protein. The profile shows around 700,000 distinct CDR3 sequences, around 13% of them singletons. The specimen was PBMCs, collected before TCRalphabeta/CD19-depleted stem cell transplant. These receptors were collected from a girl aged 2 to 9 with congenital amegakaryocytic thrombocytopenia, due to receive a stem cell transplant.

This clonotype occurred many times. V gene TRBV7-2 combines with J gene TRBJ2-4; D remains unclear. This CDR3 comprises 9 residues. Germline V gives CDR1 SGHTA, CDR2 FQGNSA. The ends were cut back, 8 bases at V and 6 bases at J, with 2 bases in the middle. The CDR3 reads CASGNIQYF. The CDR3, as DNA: TGTGCCAGCGGAAACATTCAGTACTTC.

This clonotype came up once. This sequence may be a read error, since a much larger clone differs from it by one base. The CDR3 sequence: CASSFGFQETLYF. CDR3 DNA: TGCGCCAGCAGCTTTGGCTTCCAAGAGACCCTGTACTTC. The V gene is TRBV5-1, the J gene TRBJ2-5; D gene unclear. Germline V gene sequence: CDR1 SGHRS, CDR2 YFSETQ. The CDR3 spans 13 residues.

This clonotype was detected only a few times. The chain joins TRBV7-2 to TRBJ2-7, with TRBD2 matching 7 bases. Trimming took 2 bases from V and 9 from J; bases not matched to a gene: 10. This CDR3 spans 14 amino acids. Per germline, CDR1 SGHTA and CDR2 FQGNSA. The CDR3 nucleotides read TGTGCCAGCAGCTTACCATCCCGACTAGCAGGGCAGTACTTC. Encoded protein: CASSLPSRLAGQYF.

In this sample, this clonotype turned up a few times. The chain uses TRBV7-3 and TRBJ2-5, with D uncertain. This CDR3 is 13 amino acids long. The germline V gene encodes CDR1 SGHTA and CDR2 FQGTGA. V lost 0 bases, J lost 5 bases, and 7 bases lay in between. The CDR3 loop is CASSLTTVETQYF. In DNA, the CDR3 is TGTGCCAGCAGCTTAACCACCGTGGAGACCCAGTACTTC.

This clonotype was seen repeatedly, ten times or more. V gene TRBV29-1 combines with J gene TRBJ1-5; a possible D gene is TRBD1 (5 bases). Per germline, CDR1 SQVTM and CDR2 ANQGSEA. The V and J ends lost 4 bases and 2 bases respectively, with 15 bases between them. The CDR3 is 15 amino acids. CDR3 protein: CSVVVGGTGNQPQHF. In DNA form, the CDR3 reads TGCAGCGTTGTCGTGGGGGGAACAGGCAATCAGCCCCAGCATTTT.

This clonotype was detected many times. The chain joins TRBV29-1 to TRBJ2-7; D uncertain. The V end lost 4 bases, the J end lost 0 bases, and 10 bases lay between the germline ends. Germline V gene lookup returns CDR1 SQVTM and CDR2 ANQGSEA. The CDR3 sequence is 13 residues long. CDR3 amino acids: CSVAAPSSYEQYF. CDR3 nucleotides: TGCAGCGTTGCGGCACCCAGCTCCTACGAGCAGTACTTC.

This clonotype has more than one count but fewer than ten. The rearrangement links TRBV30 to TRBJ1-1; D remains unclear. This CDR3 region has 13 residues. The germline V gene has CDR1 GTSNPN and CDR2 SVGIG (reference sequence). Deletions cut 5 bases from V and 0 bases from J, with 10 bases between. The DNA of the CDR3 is TGTGCCTGGGAAAGCCGATTGAACACTGAAGCTTTCTTT. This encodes CAWESRLNTEAFF.

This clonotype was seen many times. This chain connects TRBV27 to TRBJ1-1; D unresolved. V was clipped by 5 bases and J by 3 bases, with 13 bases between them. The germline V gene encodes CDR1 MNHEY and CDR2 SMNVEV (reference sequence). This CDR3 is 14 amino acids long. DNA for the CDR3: TGTGCCAGCAGTCCCCGACTGAGGGACACTGAAGCTTTCTTT. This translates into CASSPRLRDTEAFF.

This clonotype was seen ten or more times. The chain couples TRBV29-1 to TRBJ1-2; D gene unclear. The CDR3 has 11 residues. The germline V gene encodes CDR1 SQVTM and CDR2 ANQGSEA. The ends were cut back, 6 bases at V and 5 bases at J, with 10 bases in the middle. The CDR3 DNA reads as TGCAGCGTGCTCATATCGTATGGCTACACCTTC. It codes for CSVLISYGYTF.

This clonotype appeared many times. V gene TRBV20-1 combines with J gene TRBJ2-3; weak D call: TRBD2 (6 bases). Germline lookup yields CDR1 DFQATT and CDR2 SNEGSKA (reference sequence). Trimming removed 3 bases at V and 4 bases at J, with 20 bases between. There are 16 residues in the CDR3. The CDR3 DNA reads TGCAGTGCTAGGGAGTTTACGGCTAGCGTCGCAGATACGCAGTATTTT. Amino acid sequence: CSAREFTASVADTQYF.

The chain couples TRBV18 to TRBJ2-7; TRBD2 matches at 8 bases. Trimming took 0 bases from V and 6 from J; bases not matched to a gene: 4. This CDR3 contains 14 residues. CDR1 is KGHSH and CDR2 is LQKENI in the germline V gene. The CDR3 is CASSPPTLAGEQYF. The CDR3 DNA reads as TGTGCCAGCTCACCACCCACCCTAGCGGGCGAGCAGTACTTC.

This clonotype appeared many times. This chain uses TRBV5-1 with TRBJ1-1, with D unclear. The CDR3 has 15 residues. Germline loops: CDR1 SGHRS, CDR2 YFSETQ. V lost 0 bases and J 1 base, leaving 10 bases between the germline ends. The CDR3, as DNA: TGCGCCAGCAGCTTGGGGACTACACCGAACACTGAAGCTTTCTTT. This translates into CASSLGTTPNTEAFF. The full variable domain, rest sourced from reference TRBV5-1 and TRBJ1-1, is KAGVTQTPRYLIKTRGQQVTLSCSPISGHRSVSWYQQTPGQGLQFLFEYFSETQRNKGNFPGRFSGRQFSNSRSEMNVSTLELGDSALYLCASSLGTTPNTEAFFGQGTRLTVV.

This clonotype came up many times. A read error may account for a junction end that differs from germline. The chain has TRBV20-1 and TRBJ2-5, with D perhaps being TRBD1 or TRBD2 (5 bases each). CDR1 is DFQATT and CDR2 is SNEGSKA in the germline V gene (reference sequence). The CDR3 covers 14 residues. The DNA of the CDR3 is TGCAGTGCTAGAGGGGACGTTCTTCAAGAAACCCAGTACTTC. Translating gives CSARGDVLQETQYF.

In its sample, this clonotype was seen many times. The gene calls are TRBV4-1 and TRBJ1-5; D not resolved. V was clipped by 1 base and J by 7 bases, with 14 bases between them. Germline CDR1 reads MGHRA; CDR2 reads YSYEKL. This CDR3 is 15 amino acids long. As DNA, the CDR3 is TGCGCCAGCAGCCAAGCTGGCCGGATAGACCAGCCCCAGCATTTT. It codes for CASSQAGRIDQPQHF.

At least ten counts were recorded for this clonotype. For the CDR3, the DNA is TGCGCCAGCAGCTTGACCCCTGCGGATGAGCAGTTCTTC. The encoded protein is CASSLTPADEQFF. This chain uses TRBV5-1 with TRBJ2-1; D unclear. Germline V gene sequence: CDR1 SGHRS, CDR2 YFSETQ. V was cut by 1 base and J by 8 bases, with 10 bases left in between. The CDR3 is 13 residues long.

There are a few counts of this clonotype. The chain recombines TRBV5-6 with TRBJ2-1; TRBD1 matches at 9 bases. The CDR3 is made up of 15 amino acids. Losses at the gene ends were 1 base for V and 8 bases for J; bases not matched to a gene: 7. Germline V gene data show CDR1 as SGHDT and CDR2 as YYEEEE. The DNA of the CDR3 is TGTGCCAGCAGCTTGCCCTCGGGACAGGGCTATGAGCAGTTCTTC. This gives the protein CASSLPSGQGYEQFF.

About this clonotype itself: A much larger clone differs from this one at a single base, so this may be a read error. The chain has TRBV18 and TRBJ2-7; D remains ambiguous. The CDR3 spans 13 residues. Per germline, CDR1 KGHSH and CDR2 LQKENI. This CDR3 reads CVSSPSSLYEQYF. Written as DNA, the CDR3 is TGTGTCAGCTCACCGTCCAGTCTCTACGAGCAGTACTTC.

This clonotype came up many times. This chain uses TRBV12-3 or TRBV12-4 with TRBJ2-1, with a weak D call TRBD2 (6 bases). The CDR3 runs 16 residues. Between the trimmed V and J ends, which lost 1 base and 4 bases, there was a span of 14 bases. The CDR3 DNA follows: TGTGCCAGCAGTTTAGGTGGCGGGATTTCATACAATGAGCAGTTCTTC. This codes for CASSLGGGISYNEQFF.

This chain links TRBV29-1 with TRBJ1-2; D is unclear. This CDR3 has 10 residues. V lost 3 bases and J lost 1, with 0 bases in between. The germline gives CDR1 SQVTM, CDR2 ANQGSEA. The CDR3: CSVDNYGYTF. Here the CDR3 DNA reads TGCAGCGTTGATAACTATGGCTACACCTTC.

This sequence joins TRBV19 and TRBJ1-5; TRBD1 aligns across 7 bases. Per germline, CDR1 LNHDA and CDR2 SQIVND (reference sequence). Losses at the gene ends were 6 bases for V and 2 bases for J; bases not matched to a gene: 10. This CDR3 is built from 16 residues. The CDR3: CASSPQGQGGNQPQHF. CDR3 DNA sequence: TGTGCCAGTAGCCCACAGGGCCAGGGGGGCAATCAGCCCCAGCATTTT.

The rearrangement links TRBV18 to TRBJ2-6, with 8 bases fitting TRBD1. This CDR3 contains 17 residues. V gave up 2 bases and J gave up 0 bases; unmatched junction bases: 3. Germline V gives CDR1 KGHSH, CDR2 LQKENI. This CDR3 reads CASSPGTGNSGANVLTF. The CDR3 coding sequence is TGTGCCAGCTCACCAGGGACAGGAAACTCTGGGGCCAACGTCCTGACTTTC.

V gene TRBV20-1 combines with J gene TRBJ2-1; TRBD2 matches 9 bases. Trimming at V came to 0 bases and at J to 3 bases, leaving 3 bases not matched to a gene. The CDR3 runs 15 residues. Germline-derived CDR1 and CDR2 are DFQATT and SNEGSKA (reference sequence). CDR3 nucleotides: TGCAGTGCTAGAGAGATAGCGGGAGACTACAATGAGCAGTTCTTC. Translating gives CSAREIAGDYNEQFF.

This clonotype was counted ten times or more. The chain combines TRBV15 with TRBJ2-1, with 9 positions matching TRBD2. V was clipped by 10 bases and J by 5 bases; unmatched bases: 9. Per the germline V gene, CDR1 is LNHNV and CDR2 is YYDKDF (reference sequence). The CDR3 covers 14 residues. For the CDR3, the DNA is TGTGCCAGCGCCTTAGCGGGAGCACACAATGAGCAGTTCTTC. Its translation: CASALAGAHNEQFF.